This TCR beta chain was recorded in a study of T cell responses to AZD1222 COVID-19 vaccine. The data were produced by immunoSEQ multiplex PCR, yet TCRdb's version contains in-frame clones alone and is incomplete. The sample lists more than 110,000 clones; more than 70% were seen once. The germline V gene has CDR1 GTSNPN and CDR2 SVGIG (reference sequence). Trimming took off 3 bases at V and 0 bases at J, with 22 bases between the two ends. There are 18 residues in the CDR3. The specimen was peripheral blood, collected 28 days after the second AZD1222 dose. The chain has TRBV30 and TRBJ2-3; D unresolved. The source is an adult who received the AZD1222 COVID-19 vaccine. The CDR3 sequence is CAWRPLRSRRQSTDTQYF. CDR3 in DNA: TGTGCCTGGAGGCCCCTTCGATCTCGGCGCCAAAGCACAGATACGCAGTATTTT. The variable domain in full, completed from reference TRBV30 and TRBJ2-3, reads SQTIHQWPATLVQPVGSPLSLECTVEGTSNPNLYWYRQAAGRGLQLLFYSVGIGQISSEVPQNLSASRPQDRQFILSSKKLLLSDSGFYLCAWRPLRSRRQSTDTQYFGPGTRLTVL.